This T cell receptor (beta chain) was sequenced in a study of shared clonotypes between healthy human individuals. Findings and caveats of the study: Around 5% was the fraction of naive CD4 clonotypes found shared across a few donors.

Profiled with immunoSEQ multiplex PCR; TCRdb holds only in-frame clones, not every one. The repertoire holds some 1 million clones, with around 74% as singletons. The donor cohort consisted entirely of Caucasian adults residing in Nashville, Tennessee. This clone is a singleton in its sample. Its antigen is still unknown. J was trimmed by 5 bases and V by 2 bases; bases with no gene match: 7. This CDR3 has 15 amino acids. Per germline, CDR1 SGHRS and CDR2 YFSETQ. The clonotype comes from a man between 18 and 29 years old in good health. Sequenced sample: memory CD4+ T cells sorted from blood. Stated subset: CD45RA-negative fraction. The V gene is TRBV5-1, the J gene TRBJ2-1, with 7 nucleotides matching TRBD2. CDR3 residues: CASSLSGTTNNEQFF. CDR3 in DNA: TGCGCCAGCAGCTTATCCGGGACTACCAACAATGAGCAGTTCTTC.